These 3 T cell receptor beta chains originate from one sample sequenced in a study of T cell responses to AZD1222 COVID-19 vaccine. Sequencing used immunoSEQ multiplex PCR; TCRdb keeps in-frame clones, though not all of them. The profile shows 90,000 to 120,000 clones, about 86% of them singletons. This material consisted of peripheral blood, taken on day 0 of AZD1222 vaccination. Every receptor here comes from an adult in good health.

Comment on this clone: Other DNA sequences of this sample code for an identical CDR3. The chain is built from TRBV28 and TRBJ1-2, with D perhaps matching TRBD1 (6 bases). The V end lost 4 bases, the J end lost 5 bases, and 11 bases lay between the germline ends. The CDR3 contains 13 residues. Germline-derived CDR1 and CDR2 are MDHEN and SYDVKM. The CDR3 region has the DNA TGTGCCAGCAGTTCACAAGGGGGTTATGGCTACACCTTC. As protein: CASSSQGGYGYTF.

The chain employs TRBV19 and TRBJ2-7; the match to TRBD1 covers 8 bases. The CDR3 totals 14 residues. Per the germline V gene, CDR1 is LNHDA and CDR2 is SQIVND (reference sequence). The junction had 5 bases not matched to a gene; V was cut back by 5 bases and J by 2 bases. The CDR3 sequence is CASSARDRPYEQYF. The DNA of the CDR3 is TGTGCCAGTAGTGCGCGGGACAGGCCCTACGAGCAGTACTTC.

Note on this clone: A read error may account for a junction end that differs from germline. The V and J genes are TRBV19 and TRBJ2-1, with a tentative D call TRBD1 (5 bases). CDR3 length: 13 amino acids. CDR1 and CDR2 from the germline V gene are LNHDA and SQIVND (reference sequence). CDR3 protein: CASSTKQAPHPVF. CDR3 in DNA: TGTGCCAGTAGTACTAAACAGGCCCCGCATCCGGTCTTC.